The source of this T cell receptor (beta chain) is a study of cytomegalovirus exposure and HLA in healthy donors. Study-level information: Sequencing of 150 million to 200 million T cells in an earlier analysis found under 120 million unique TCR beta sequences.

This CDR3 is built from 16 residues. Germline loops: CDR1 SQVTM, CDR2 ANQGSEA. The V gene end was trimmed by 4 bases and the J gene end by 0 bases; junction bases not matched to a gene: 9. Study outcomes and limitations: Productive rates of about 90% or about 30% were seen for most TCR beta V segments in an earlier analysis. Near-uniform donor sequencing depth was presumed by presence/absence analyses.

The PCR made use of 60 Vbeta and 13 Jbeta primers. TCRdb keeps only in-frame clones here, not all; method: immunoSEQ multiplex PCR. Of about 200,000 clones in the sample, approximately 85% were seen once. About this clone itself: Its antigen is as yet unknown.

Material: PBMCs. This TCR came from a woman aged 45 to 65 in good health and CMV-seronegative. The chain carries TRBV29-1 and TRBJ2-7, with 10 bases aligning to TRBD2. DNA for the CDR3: TGCAGCGTTGCAACTAGCGGGAACTTTCCCTCCTACGAGCAGTACTTC. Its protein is CSVATSGNFPSYEQYF.